These 11 T cell receptor beta chains were all obtained from the same sample, sequenced in a study of radiotherapy plus CTLA-4 blockade in lung cancer. Clones were sequenced by immunoSEQ multiplex PCR, and TCRdb holds only the in-frame ones, with some missing. This table holds approximately 90,000 clones, about four fifths found once. The sequencing used peripheral blood, collected from a patient treated with radiotherapy plus ipilimumab. Source of these receptors: a human donor with non-small cell lung cancer who had stable disease on radiotherapy plus ipilimumab.

V and J are TRBV2 and TRBJ1-3; D ambiguous. CDR1 is SNHLY and CDR2 is FYNNEI in the germline V gene. Trimming removed 0 bases from V and 2 bases from J, with 5 bases in between. This CDR3 is 14 amino acids long. The CDR3 loop reads CASSEARTGNTIYF. DNA of the CDR3: TGTGCCAGCAGTGAAGCGCGGACTGGAAACACCATATATTTT.

This clone is a singleton in its sample. The chain combines TRBV4-1 with TRBJ2-3; tentatively, D is TRBD1 or TRBD2 (8 bases each). Trimming left V 0 bases short and J 6 bases short, with 16 bases between. The CDR3 has 16 amino acids. Germline lookup yields CDR1 MGHRA and CDR2 YSYEKL. CDR3 in amino acids: CASSQEGTRTGDTQYF. CDR3 coding DNA: TGCGCCAGCAGCCAAGAAGGGACTAGGACAGGGGATACGCAGTATTTT.

This chain connects TRBV27 to TRBJ2-1, with D possibly called TRBD1 or TRBD2 (5 bases each). The germline gives CDR1 MNHEY, CDR2 SMNVEV (reference sequence). Deletions cut 0 bases from V and 0 bases from J, with 9 bases between. The CDR3 contains 16 residues. The CDR3 reads CASSLSGESSYNEQFF. The CDR3 DNA reads as TGTGCCAGCAGTTTATCGGGGGAAAGCTCCTACAATGAGCAGTTCTTC.

The chain recombines TRBV11-2 with TRBJ1-6; no definite D call. Germline values: CDR1 SGHAT, CDR2 FQNNGV. The CDR3 length is 12 residues. Trimming took 0 bases from V and 13 from J, leaving 7 bases between them. CDR3 amino acids: CASSLDPGPLHF. CDR3 coding DNA: TGTGCCAGCAGCTTAGACCCGGGGCCCCTCCACTTT.

The J gene is TRBJ2-3, the V gene TRBV11-2, with 14 nucleotides matching TRBD2. Trimming cost V 5 bases and J 4 bases; bases outside gene matches: 2. Looked up from germline, CDR1 is SGHAT and CDR2 is FQNNGV. This CDR3 contains 15 residues. This CDR3 reads CASSQGLAGADTQYF. CDR3 coding DNA: TGTGCCAGCAGCCAGGGACTAGCGGGAGCAGATACGCAGTATTTT.

The rearrangement joins TRBV5-8 to TRBJ2-5; 11 nucleotides line up with TRBD1. V shed 1 base, J shed 4 bases, and the junction held 3 bases outside the gene matches. Per the germline V gene, CDR1 is SGHTS and CDR2 is YDEGEE. This CDR3 is built from 15 residues. The CDR3 sequence is CASSLRTGGRETQYF. CDR3 coding DNA: TGTGCCAGCAGCTTGCGGACAGGGGGCAGAGAGACCCAGTACTTC.

The chain uses TRBV5-1 and TRBJ1-1; no clear D. Germline assignment: CDR1 SGHRS and CDR2 YFSETQ. The V end lost 0 bases, the J end lost 4 bases, and 7 bases lay between the germline ends. The CDR3 covers 13 residues. CDR3 sequence reads: CASSLGRATEAFF. In DNA form, the CDR3 reads TGCGCCAGCAGCTTGGGGAGGGCCACTGAAGCTTTCTTT.

The V gene is TRBV6-5, the J gene TRBJ1-1; D not resolved. The CDR3 is made up of 11 amino acids. Germline V gene lookup returns CDR1 MNHEY and CDR2 SVGAGI. Deletions cut 7 bases from V and 1 base from J, with 4 bases between. The CDR3 protein is CASKENTEAFF. CDR3 DNA sequence: TGTGCCAGCAAGGAGAACACTGAAGCTTTCTTT.

The chain uses TRBV6-1 and TRBJ2-1, with D perhaps being TRBD1 or TRBD2 (5 bases each). The V end was cut by 6 bases, the J end by 4 bases, with 10 bases between. Per the germline V gene, CDR1 is MNHNS and CDR2 is SASEGT. The CDR3 is 13 residues long. The CDR3 DNA follows: TGTGCCAGCAGAGAGGGGATTTACAATGAGCAGTTCTTC. This sequence encodes CASREGIYNEQFF.

V is TRBV11-1 and J is TRBJ1-3, with D hard to call. V was pared by 5 bases and J by 5 bases, with 4 bases between. From germline, CDR1 is SGHAT and CDR2 FQDESV (reference sequence). This CDR3 spans 11 amino acids. DNA of the CDR3: TGTGCCAGCAGCACCCGAAACACCATATATTTT. Translating gives CASSTRNTIYF.

This chain joins TRBV5-1 and TRBJ2-1; possibly TRBD2 for D (6 bases). V lost 0 bases and J lost 3, with 7 bases in between. Germline V CDR1 and CDR2: SGHRS, YFSETQ. The length of the CDR3 is 14 residues. The CDR3 DNA reads TGCGCCAGCAGCTTGGGCGGGGACTACAATGAGCAGTTCTTC. It translates to CASSLGGDYNEQFF.